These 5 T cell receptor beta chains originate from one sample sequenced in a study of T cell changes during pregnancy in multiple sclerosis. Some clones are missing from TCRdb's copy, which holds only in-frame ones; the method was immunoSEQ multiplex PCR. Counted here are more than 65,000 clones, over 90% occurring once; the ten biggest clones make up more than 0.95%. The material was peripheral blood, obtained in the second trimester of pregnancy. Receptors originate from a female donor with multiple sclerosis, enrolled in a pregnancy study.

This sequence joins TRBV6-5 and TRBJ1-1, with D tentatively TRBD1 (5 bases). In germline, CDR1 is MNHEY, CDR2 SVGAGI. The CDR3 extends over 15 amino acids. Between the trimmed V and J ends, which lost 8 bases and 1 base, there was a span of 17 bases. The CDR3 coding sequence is TGTGCCAGCCGCAAGGGTGGGGCGAGGAACACTGAAGCTTTCTTT. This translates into CASRKGGARNTEAFF.

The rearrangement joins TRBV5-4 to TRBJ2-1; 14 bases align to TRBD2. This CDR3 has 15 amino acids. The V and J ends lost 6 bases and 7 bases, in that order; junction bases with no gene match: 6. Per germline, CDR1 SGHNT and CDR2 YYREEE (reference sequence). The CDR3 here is CASTGGTSGRNEQFF. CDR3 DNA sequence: TGTGCCAGCACCGGGGGGACTAGCGGGAGAAATGAGCAGTTCTTC.

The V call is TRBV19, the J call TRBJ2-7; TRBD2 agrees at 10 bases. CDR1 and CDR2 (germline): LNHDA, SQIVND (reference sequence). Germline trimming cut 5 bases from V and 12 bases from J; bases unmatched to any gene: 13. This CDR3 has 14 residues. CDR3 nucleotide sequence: TGTGCCAGTAGTCCCCGGACTAGCGGCGGTGTGAGGTACTTC. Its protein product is CASSPRTSGGVRYF.

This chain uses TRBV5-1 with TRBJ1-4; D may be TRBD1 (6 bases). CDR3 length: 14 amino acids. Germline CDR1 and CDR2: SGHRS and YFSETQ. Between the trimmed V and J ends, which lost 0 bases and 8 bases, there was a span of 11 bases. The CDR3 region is CASSLDRATEKLFF. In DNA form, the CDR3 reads TGCGCCAGCAGCTTGGACAGGGCTACGGAAAAACTGTTTTTT. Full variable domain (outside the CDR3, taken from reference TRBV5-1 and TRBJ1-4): KAGVTQTPRYLIKTRGQQVTLSCSPISGHRSVSWYQQTPGQGLQFLFEYFSETQRNKGNFPGRFSGRQFSNSRSEMNVSTLELGDSALYLCASSLDRATEKLFFGSGTQLSVL.

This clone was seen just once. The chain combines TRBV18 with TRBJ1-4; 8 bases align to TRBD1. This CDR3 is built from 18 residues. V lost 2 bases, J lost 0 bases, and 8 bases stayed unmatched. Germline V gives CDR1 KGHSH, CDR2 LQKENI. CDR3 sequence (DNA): TGTGCCAGCTCACCAGAAGGGGACAGGTTCGCAACTAATGAAAAACTGTTTTTT. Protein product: CASSPEGDRFATNEKLFF.